This TCR beta chain comes out of a study of identical twins (dated by TCRdb to the mid-2010s). General notes on the study: TCR alpha and beta repertoires from monozygotic twins, unrelated adults of various ages and cord blood were deep-sequenced to test whether fetal clonotypes persist. To rule out contamination, the twin experiments were replicated at different times with different library preparation protocols.

Only healthy Caucasian donors were included. The library came from 5' RACE. Sequenced using an Illumina HiSeq 2000. A universal primer binding site was introduced by template switching, and a unique molecular identifier was present in the final cDNA, enabling accurate counting of TCR cDNA molecules. Specific primers in the conserved constant-segment region were used to synthesize first-strand cDNA for the TCR alpha and beta chains. Each cDNA library was double barcoded, with a SMART-Mk sample barcode plus Illumina barcodes, to control for contamination. TruSeq adapter sequences along with Illumina sample barcodes were introduced in two successive PCR steps. The TCR alpha and beta cDNA libraries were sequenced on the Illumina HiSeq platform using custom primers. As for how the authors treated the data: MiGEC was used to process raw reads and extract unique molecular identifiers, and MiXCR was used to find CDR3 positions. For each individual, recombination models were inferred using an EM algorithm with the repgenHMM and IGoR tools. The analysis of shared clonotypes was done with the tcR package in R, with sharing normalized by the product of cloneset sizes. To study raw recombination free of thymic and clonal selection effects, out-of-frame nonproductive sequences were analyzed. TCRdb reprocessed the public reads (quality trimming at Q25 with fastp, clone calling with MiXCR) and kept in-frame beta chains. Under each unique CDR3 protein, matching rows form one entry showing the most common genes and DNA. TCRdb assigned the V and J calls; the authors' analysis was not used. The sample table lists approximately 1.8 million distinct CDR3 sequences, around 33% of them with a count of one. The ten largest clones capture about 0.3% of the sample.

The paper as a whole reports these results and caveats: Zero-insertion analyses could be partly confounded by invariant T cells such as MAIT and iNKT, though diverse VJ usage argued against such confounding for most clonotypes. A weaker excess of twin sharing was found in beta out-of-frame sequences because the signal-to-noise ratio was lowered by fewer shared sequences. Abundant cord blood beta clonotypes had fewer insertions, young adult naive repertoires showed a similar but weaker trend, and memory repertoires showed no such trend. In monozygotic twins, out-of-frame TCR alpha sharing was systematically underestimated by recombination models, although the models agreed with sharing between unrelated individuals. Out-of-frame TCR alpha sequences shared between twins showed an excess of low generation-probability sequences compared with coincidental sharing between unrelated individuals. Because the same donors could not be followed over many years, the conclusions depended on cross-sectional statistical analysis.

The CDR3, from cysteine to phenylalanine, totals 18 residues. The read is trimmed to its CDR3 DNA, 54 bases read in frame from base 1. V and J are truncated by 1 base and 0 bases respectively, leaving an intervening sequence of 18 bases. Via the germline V gene, CDR1 is LGHNA and CDR2 YNFKEQ. This clonotype turned up a few times. The clone's antigen remains unknown. No per-base quality is available; no much larger clone lies one base away. Sequenced material: cord blood. This receptor was taken from a newborn girl in good health. The sequence joins TRBV4-2 to TRBJ1-1; a weak D assignment points to TRBD1 (6 bases agree). In nucleotides, the sequence is TGTGCCAGCAGCCAAGTAATACACTCAGGGGTTATGAACACTGAAGCTTTCTTT. It specifies CASSQVIHSGVMNTEAFF.